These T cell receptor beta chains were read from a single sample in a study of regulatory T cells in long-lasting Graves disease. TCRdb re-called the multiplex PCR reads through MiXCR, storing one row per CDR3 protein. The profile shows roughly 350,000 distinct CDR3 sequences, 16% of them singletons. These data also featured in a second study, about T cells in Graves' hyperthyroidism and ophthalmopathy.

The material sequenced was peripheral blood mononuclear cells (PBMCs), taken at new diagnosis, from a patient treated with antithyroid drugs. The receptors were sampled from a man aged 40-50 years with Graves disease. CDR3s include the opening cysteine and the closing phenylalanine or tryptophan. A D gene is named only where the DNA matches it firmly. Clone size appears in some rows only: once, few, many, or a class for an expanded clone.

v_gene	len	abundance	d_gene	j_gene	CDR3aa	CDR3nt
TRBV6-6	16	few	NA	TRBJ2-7	CASSYSRAGPNYEQYF	TGTGCCAGCAGTTACTCGAGGGCAGGGCCCAACTACGAGCAGTACTTC
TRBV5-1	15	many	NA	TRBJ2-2	CASSPGLAGTGELFF	TGCGCCAGCAGCCCGGGACTTGCGGGGACCGGGGAGCTGTTTTTT
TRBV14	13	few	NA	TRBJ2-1	CASSRQLRGEQFF	TGTGCCAGCAGCCGACAACTCCGCGGTGAGCAGTTCTTC
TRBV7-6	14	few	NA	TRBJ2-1	CASSLQGEGDEQFF	TGTGCCAGCAGCCTCCAGGGTGAGGGTGATGAGCAGTTCTTC
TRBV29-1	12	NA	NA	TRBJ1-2	CSVGAPGSGYTF	TGCAGCGTTGGGGCTCCAGGGAGCGGCTACACCTTC
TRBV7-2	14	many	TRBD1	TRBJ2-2	CASSPTGSPGELFF	TGTGCCAGCAGCCCGACAGGGTCCCCCGGGGAGCTGTTTTTT
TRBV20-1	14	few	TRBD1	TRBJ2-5	CSARGGTAQETQYF	TGCAGTGCTAGAGGGGGGACAGCTCAAGAGACCCAGTACTTC
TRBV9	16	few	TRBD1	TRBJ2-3	CASSVVGQGETDTQYF	TGTGCCAGCAGCGTAGTGGGACAGGGGGAAACAGATACGCAGTATTTT
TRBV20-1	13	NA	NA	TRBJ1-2	CSATGHSSYGYTF	TGCAGTGCTACGGGACACTCCAGCTATGGCTACACCTTC
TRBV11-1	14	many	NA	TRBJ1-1	CASSLVQGGSEAFF	TGTGCCAGCAGCTTAGTTCAGGGTGGCTCTGAAGCTTTCTTT
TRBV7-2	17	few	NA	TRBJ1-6	CASREVAGILFNSPLHF	TGTGCCAGCAGAGAAGTCGCAGGGATTCTCTTCAATTCACCCCTCCACTTT
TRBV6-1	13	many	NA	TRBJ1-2	CASGVTGTYGYTF	TGTGCCAGCGGGGTCACAGGGACCTATGGCTACACCTTC
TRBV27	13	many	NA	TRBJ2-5	CASSFRVQETQYF	TGTGCCAGCAGTTTCAGGGTCCAAGAGACCCAGTACTTC
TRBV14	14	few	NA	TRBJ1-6	CASSQGGEGSPLHF	TGTGCCAGCAGCCAAGGAGGGGAGGGGTCACCCCTCCACTTT
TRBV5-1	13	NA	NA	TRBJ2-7	CASSTQGEGEQYF	TGCGCCAGCAGCACTCAGGGGGAGGGCGAGCAGTACTTC
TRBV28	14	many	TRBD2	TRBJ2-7	CASSFRGGGFWQYF	TGTGCCAGCAGTTTCCGCGGGGGGGGATTCTGGCAGTACTTC
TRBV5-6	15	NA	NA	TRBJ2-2	CASSLWGNGSGELFF	TGTGCCAGCAGCTTGTGGGGGAACGGATCCGGGGAGCTGTTTTTT
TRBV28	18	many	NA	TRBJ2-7	CASSFWVLGLKTAYEQYF	TGTGCCAGCAGTTTTTGGGTATTGGGACTGAAAACCGCCTACGAGCAGTACTTC
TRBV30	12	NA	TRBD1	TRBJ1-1	CAWSLGQGEAFF	TGTGCCTGGAGTTTGGGACAGGGAGAAGCTTTCTTT
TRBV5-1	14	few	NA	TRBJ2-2	CASSFGSGAGELFF	TGCGCCAGCAGCTTCGGCAGTGGGGCCGGGGAGCTGTTTTTT
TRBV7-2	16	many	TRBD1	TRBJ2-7	CASSPQAGTGAYEQYF	TGTGCCAGCAGCCCCCAGGCGGGGACAGGGGCCTACGAGCAGTACTTC
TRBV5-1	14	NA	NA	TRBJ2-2	CASSLEGPVGELFF	TGCGCCAGCAGCTTGGAGGGGCCGGTCGGGGAGCTGTTTTTT
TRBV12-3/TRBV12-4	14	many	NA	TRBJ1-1	CASTAQGMNTEAFF	TGTGCCAGCACCGCACAGGGAATGAACACTGAAGCTTTCTTT
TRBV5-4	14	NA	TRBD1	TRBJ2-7	CASSRPGTGFEQYF	TGTGCCAGCAGCAGGCCCGGGACAGGGTTCGAGCAGTACTTC
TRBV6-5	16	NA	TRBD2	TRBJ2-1	CASSYSTSGGNYEQFF	TGTGCCAGCAGTTACTCGACTAGCGGGGGGAACTACGAGCAGTTCTTC
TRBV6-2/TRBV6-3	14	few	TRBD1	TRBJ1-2	CASSFPQGNYGYTF	TGTGCCAGCAGTTTCCCACAGGGGAACTATGGCTACACCTTC
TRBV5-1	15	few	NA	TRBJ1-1	CASSPRGAVSTEAFF	TGCGCCAGCAGCCCCCGGGGGGCGGTTAGCACTGAAGCTTTCTTT
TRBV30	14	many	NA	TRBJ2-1	CAWSLESSYNEQFF	TGTGCCTGGAGTCTCGAGAGCTCCTACAATGAGCAGTTCTTC
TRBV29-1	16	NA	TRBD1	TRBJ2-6	CSARTGFNSGANVLTF	TGCAGCGCACGGACAGGGTTCAACTCTGGGGCCAACGTCCTGACTTTC
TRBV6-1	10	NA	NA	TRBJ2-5	CASLGETQYF	TGTGCCAGCCTCGGAGAGACCCAGTACTTC
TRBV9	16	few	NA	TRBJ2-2	CASSVEPGAYTGELFF	TGTGCCAGCAGCGTAGAACCAGGGGCCTACACCGGGGAGCTGTTTTTT
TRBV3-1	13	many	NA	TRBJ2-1	CASRRGGSNEQFF	TGTGCCAGCCGCAGGGGCGGCTCCAATGAGCAGTTCTTC
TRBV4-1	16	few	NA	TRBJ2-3	CASSQEGPPNTDTQYF	TGCGCCAGCAGCCAAGAGGGGCCCCCTAACACAGATACGCAGTATTTT
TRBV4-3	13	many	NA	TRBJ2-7	CASSQGTRYEQYF	TGCGCCAGCAGCCAAGGGACCCGCTACGAGCAGTACTTC
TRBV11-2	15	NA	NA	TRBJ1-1	CASSLLPGWNTEAFF	TGTGCCAGCAGCCTACTACCCGGGTGGAACACTGAAGCTTTCTTT
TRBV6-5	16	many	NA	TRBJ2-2	CASSYNRDANTGELFF	TGTGCCAGCAGTTACAACAGAGACGCGAACACCGGGGAGCTGTTTTTT
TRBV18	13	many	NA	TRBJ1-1	CASSPYQNTEAFF	TGTGCCAGCTCACCGTACCAAAACACTGAAGCTTTCTTT
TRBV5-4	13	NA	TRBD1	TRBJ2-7	CASSVYRGGEQYF	TGTGCCAGCAGCGTATACAGGGGTGGCGAGCAGTACTTC
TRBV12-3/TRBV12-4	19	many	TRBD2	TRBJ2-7	CASSLSRLAGGPPAHEQYF	TGTGCCAGCAGTTTATCCCGACTAGCGGGGGGCCCACCTGCCCACGAGCAGTACTTC
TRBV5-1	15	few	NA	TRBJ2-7	CASSARTELSYEQYF	TGCGCCAGCAGTGCCCGGACAGAACTTTCCTACGAGCAGTACTTC
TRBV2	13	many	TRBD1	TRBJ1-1	CASSPQGFAEAFF	TGTGCCAGCAGTCCACAGGGGTTCGCTGAAGCTTTCTTT
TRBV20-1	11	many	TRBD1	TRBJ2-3	CSATTGVAQYF	TGCAGTGCAACGACAGGGGTTGCGCAGTATTTT
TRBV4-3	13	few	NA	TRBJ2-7	CASSQEPGYEQYF	TGCGCCAGCAGCCAAGAACCGGGATACGAGCAGTACTTC
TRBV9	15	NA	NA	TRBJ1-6	CASSVDPASDSPLHF	TGTGCTAGCAGCGTAGATCCGGCCTCGGATTCACCCCTCCACTTT
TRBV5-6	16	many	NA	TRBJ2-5	CASSLGARRGGETQYF	TGTGCCAGCAGCCTGGGTGCTCGGAGAGGAGGAGAGACCCAGTACTTC
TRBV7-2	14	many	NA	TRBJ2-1	CASSLGTRAHEQFF	TGTGCCAGCAGCTTAGGTACCCGTGCCCATGAGCAGTTCTTC
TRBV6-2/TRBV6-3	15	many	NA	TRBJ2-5	CASSDILEFRETQYF	TGTGCCAGCAGTGATATCCTCGAGTTCAGGGAGACCCAGTACTTC
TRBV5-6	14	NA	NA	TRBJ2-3	CASSFGIREDTQYF	TGTGCCAGCAGCTTCGGTATTCGTGAGGATACGCAGTATTTT
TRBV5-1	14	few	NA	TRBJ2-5	CASSLLGISETQYF	TGCGCCAGCAGCTTGTTAGGGATATCAGAGACCCAGTACTTC
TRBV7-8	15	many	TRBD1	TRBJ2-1	CASSLVAGGYTEQFF	TGTGCCAGCAGCTTAGTGGCAGGGGGATACACTGAGCAGTTCTTC
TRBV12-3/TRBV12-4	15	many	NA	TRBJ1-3	CASSFPQEGGNTIYF	TGTGCCAGCAGTTTCCCACAGGAAGGGGGAAACACCATATATTTT
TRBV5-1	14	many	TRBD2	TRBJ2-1	CATKLAGGYNEQFF	TGCGCCACCAAGTTAGCGGGGGGATACAATGAGCAGTTCTTC